The entry below describes one T cell receptor (beta chain). Per the original data handling: Amplification from reference gene primers served as the basis for estimated nucleated cell counts. Produced via immunoSEQ multiplex PCR; TCRdb's table is partial and in-frame only. V and J calls plus clone size are reproduced from that table; the DNA served to infer D and trimming. The table lists over 55,000 clones, roughly 82% of them singletons. This sample was taken from a study of blood T cell repertoires in COVID-19. Study summary: Samples representing acute and convalescent COVID-19 were sourced from the United States, Italy and Spain.

The CDR3 is 15 residues long. CDR1 LNHDA and CDR2 SQIVND come from the germline V gene (reference sequence). V dropped 5 bases and J dropped 0; count of bases not matched to a gene: 5. The genes are TRBV19 and TRBJ2-3; 7 bases match TRBD1. The source material was peripheral blood. The sequence was obtained from a woman older than 75 with acute or convalescent COVID-19. As DNA, the CDR3 is TGTGCCAGTAGTTACGGGACAGATAGCACAGATACGCAGTATTTT. Translation gives CASSYGTDSTDTQYF.